These 5 T cell receptor beta chains originate from one sample sequenced in a study of vaccination and CD4 T cells after COVID-19 (dated by TCRdb to between 2021 and 2024). No antigen has been identified for these receptors. What this sample's treatment or condition label stands for: roughly 11-day PBMC culture with coronavirus spike peptide pools or control peptides (ViraFEST assay). Libraries were made using PCR. Sequenced using an Illumina iSeq 100. DNA from cultured CD4+ T cells was subjected to TCR sequencing with the Oncomine TCR Beta short-read assay at the Johns Hopkins FTIC core. Clones were called with MiXCR by TCRdb after fastp trimmed the public reads at Q25, and only in-frame beta chains were retained. Every CDR3 protein is listed once, alongside the most common genes and DNA of its rows. This sample is represented by some 11,000 distinct CDR3 sequences; roughly 29% of them were singletons. The ten largest clones take up 20% to 30% of the sample.

The source material was cultured CD4+ T cells from blood. These receptors all come from a human donor with COVID-19.

This clonotype was observed a handful of times. Relative to the germline gene, one junction end is altered; a read error may explain this. This rearrangement joins TRBV4-1 to TRBJ1-3; D not certain. The CDR3 is 15 residues long. CDR1 and CDR2 (germline): MGHRA, YSYEKL. CDR3 amino acids: CASSQGSGTGNTIYF. CDR3 coding DNA: TGCGCCAGCAGTCAAGGATCGGGCACTGGAAACACCATATATTTT.

The V call is TRBV7-9, the J call TRBJ1-1, with D uncertain. V was pared by 5 bases and J by 10 bases, with 14 bases between. CDR1 is SEHNR, CDR2 FQNEAQ, per germline (reference sequence). The CDR3 spans 12 residues. The CDR3 reads CASSPVEGRAFF. The CDR3 DNA follows: TGTGCCAGCAGCCCCGTGGAGGGCCGAGCTTTCTTT.

The sample holds a few counts of this clonotype. V is TRBV25-1 and J is TRBJ2-2, with D unclear. V was trimmed by 2 bases and J by 0 bases, leaving 4 bases between them. From germline, CDR1 is MGHDK and CDR2 SYGVNS. CDR3 size: 14 residues. The CDR3 spells CASSEPANTGELFF. In DNA, the CDR3 is TGTGCCAGCAGTGAACCCGCGAACACCGGGGAGCTGTTTTTT.

Only a few counts were recorded for this clonotype. The J gene is TRBJ1-2, the V gene TRBV19; 7 bases align to TRBD1. The ends lost 5 bases at V and 4 bases at J; junction bases unmatched: 10. Germline loops: CDR1 LNHDA, CDR2 SQIVND (reference sequence). There are 15 residues in the CDR3. The CDR3, as DNA: TGTGCCAGTAGTTCCTGGGACAGTGACGGCTATGGCTACACCTTC. Translating gives CASSSWDSDGYGYTF.

This clonotype has a handful of counts. The gene calls are TRBV6-5 and TRBJ1-3; no definite D call. The V end lost 2 bases, the J end lost 0 bases, and 11 bases lay between the germline ends. The length of the CDR3 is 16 residues. Per germline, CDR1 MNHEY and CDR2 SVGAGI. CDR3 in amino acids: CASSYGPGDSGNTIYF. The CDR3 coding sequence is TGTGCCAGCAGTTACGGCCCGGGAGACTCTGGAAACACCATATATTTT.